The 16 T cell receptor beta chains in this list originate from one sample, sequenced in a study of blood T cell repertoires in COVID-19. TCRdb's copy holds only in-frame clones and misses some; the assay was immunoSEQ multiplex PCR. This table has tens of thousands of clones, 76% appearing once. Sequencing was done on a sample of peripheral blood. Receptor source: a woman between 50 and 59 years old with active or convalescent COVID-19.

The genes are TRBV2 and TRBJ1-2; a weak D match, TRBD1 (6 bases). The ends were cut back, 6 bases at V and 8 bases at J, with 16 bases in the middle. The germline gives CDR1 SNHLY, CDR2 FYNNEI. The length of the CDR3 is 13 residues. This chain's CDR3 is CASSPETGVGYTF. The CDR3 DNA sequence: TGTGCCAGCAGCCCTGAGACAGGCGTGGGCTACACCTTC.

This chain joins TRBV4-2 and TRBJ2-7; tentatively, D is TRBD2 (5 bases). Trimming removed 3 bases from V and 1 base from J, with 10 bases in between. Germline V lookup: CDR1 LGHNA, CDR2 YNFKEQ. CDR3 length: 14 residues. The CDR3 here is CASSHEGSSYEQYF. DNA for the CDR3: TGTGCCAGCAGCCATGAGGGTTCTTCCTACGAGCAGTACTTC.

J is TRBJ2-1 and V is TRBV7-9; 11 bases are a match to TRBD2. There are 18 residues in the CDR3. The J segment lost 5 bases and the V segment lost 0 bases, leaving 9 bases of the junction unmatched. Germline-derived CDR1 and CDR2 are SEHNR and FQNEAQ (reference sequence). For the CDR3, the DNA is TGTGCCAGCAGCTTAGCGAGGGCTAGCGGGAGGAAGAACAATGAGCAGTTCTTC. As protein: CASSLARASGRKNNEQFF.

J is TRBJ2-3 and V is TRBV11-2; tentatively, D is TRBD2 (6 bases). Per germline, CDR1 SGHAT and CDR2 FQNNGV. Deletions cut 1 base from V and 3 bases from J, with 8 bases between. This CDR3 spans 14 amino acids. CDR3 residues: CASSLGLATDTQYF. The CDR3 DNA reads as TGTGCCAGCAGCTTAGGGCTAGCGACAGATACGCAGTATTTT. The whole variable domain, filled in from reference TRBV11-2 and TRBJ2-3, reads EAGVAQSPRYKIIEKRQSVAFWCNPISGHATLYWYQQILGQGPKLLIQFQNNGVVDDSQLPKDRFSAERLKGVDSTLKIQPAKLEDSAVYLCASSLGLATDTQYFGPGTRLTVL.

This rearrangement joins TRBV10-3 to TRBJ1-2; TRBD1 might be the D (6 bases). This CDR3 spans 14 amino acids. CDR1 and CDR2 from the germline V gene are ENHRY and SYGVKD. The V and J ends lost 0 bases and 3 bases respectively, with 8 bases between them. In DNA form, the CDR3 reads TGTGCCATCAGTGAGTCCGGACAGTACTATGGCTACACCTTC. Its translation is CAISESGQYYGYTF.

The chain employs TRBV2 and TRBJ2-1; maybe TRBD2 (6 bases). Germline V lookup: CDR1 SNHLY, CDR2 FYNNEI. This CDR3 is 15 amino acids long. V lost 4 bases to trimming and J lost 0 bases, with 10 bases between them. The CDR3 sequence: CASSGGDSSYNEQFF. CDR3 in DNA: TGTGCCAGCAGTGGGGGGGATTCCTCCTACAATGAGCAGTTCTTC.

The CDR3 here is CASSQGWRADTGELFF. DNA of the CDR3: TGTGCCAGCAGCCAAGGATGGAGGGCGGACACCGGGGAGCTGTTTTTT. This chain connects TRBV3-1 (or the pseudogene TRBV3-2) to TRBJ2-2; TRBD2 might be the D (6 bases). The CDR3 covers 16 residues. The germline V gene has CDR1 LGHDT and CDR2 YNNKEL (reference sequence). Trimming removed 1 base from V and 3 bases from J, with 12 bases in between.

This clone was detected once. The chain links TRBV9 to TRBJ2-7, with TRBD2 identical over 14 bases. Looked up from germline, CDR1 is SGDLS and CDR2 is YYNGEE. The CDR3 is made up of 17 amino acids. V was pared by 6 bases and J by 4 bases, with 12 bases of the junction left unmatched. CDR3 in amino acids: CASTLCWGTSGSYEQYF. CDR3 DNA sequence: TGTGCCAGCACCCTCTGCTGGGGGACTAGCGGGAGTTACGAGCAGTACTTC.

The rearrangement links TRBV6-5 to TRBJ1-5; D gene ambiguous. The V end lost 2 bases, the J end lost 11 bases, and 7 bases lay between the germline ends. Germline lookup yields CDR1 MNHEY and CDR2 SVGAGI. The length of the CDR3 is 11 residues. CDR3 residues: CASSYGGAQHF. As DNA, the CDR3 is TGTGCCAGCAGTTACGGCGGTGCCCAGCATTTT.

The chain carries TRBV20-1 and TRBJ2-1; 9 positions agree with TRBD2. Germline V gene data show CDR1 as DFQATT and CDR2 as SNEGSKA (reference sequence). V lost 3 bases, J lost 4 bases, and 7 bases stayed unmatched. This CDR3 contains 15 residues. CDR3: CSASASGRPYNEQFF. In nucleotides, the CDR3 is TGCAGTGCTAGTGCAAGCGGGAGGCCTTACAATGAGCAGTTCTTC.

The rearrangement uses TRBV14 and TRBJ1-6; the D gene is possibly TRBD1 (5 bases). V was pared by 6 bases and J by 3 bases, with 9 bases between. The CDR3 runs 14 residues. Germline loops: CDR1 SGHDN, CDR2 FVKESK. CDR3 coding DNA: TGTGCCAGCAGAGGCCAGGGCTATAATTCACCCCTCCACTTT. Translated, it gives CASRGQGYNSPLHF.

V usage is TRBV7-2 and J usage is TRBJ2-5; 8 bases are shared with TRBD2. V shed 2 bases and J 2 bases; nucleotides not matched to a gene: 7. Germline V CDR1 and CDR2: SGHTA, FQGNSA. The CDR3 loop spans 16 amino acids. The CDR3 loop is CASSLRGLAAQETQYF. In DNA, the CDR3 is TGTGCCAGCAGCTTAAGAGGACTAGCAGCTCAAGAGACCCAGTACTTC.

This chain uses TRBV11-2 with TRBJ1-1; 9 nucleotides match TRBD1. Germline V CDR1 and CDR2: SGHAT, FQNNGV. Trimming at V came to 5 bases and at J to 3 bases, leaving 4 bases not matched to a gene. The CDR3 loop spans 14 amino acids. For the CDR3, the DNA is TGTGCCAGCAGCCTACAGGGGGCGTACACTGAAGCTTTCTTT. This encodes CASSLQGAYTEAFF.

The chain is built from TRBV12-3 or TRBV12-4 and TRBJ2-7, with TRBD1 as a possible D gene (6 bases). Trimming pared 6 bases from V and 6 bases from J, leaving 15 bases between. The CDR3 is 13 residues long. Written as DNA, the CDR3 is TGTGCCAGCAGCCTTATTGGCAGGGGCGAGCAGTACTTC. Its translation: CASSLIGRGEQYF.

This chain links TRBV21-1 with TRBJ1-5; TRBD1 reflects the table's D call only, with no check against the DNA. TRBV21-1 has pseudogene status. The CDR3 is 22 amino acids. CDR3 protein: CASSKLRSQGPLKVIGNQPQHF. The CDR3 coding sequence is TGTGCCAGCAGCAAACTTCGGTCCCAGGGGCCCTTAAAGGTTATAGGCAATCAGCCCCAGCATTTT.

This clone showed up just a few times. The chain links TRBV5-1 to TRBJ1-5; 9 nucleotides agree with TRBD1. This CDR3 is built from 16 residues. The J segment lost 7 bases and the V segment lost 2 bases, leaving 10 bases of the junction unmatched. The germline CDR1 and CDR2 sequences are SGHRS and YFSETQ. CDR3 loop: CASSLPGQGTGQPQHF. The CDR3 coding sequence is TGCGCCAGCAGCTTACCGGGACAGGGAACGGGACAGCCCCAGCATTTT.